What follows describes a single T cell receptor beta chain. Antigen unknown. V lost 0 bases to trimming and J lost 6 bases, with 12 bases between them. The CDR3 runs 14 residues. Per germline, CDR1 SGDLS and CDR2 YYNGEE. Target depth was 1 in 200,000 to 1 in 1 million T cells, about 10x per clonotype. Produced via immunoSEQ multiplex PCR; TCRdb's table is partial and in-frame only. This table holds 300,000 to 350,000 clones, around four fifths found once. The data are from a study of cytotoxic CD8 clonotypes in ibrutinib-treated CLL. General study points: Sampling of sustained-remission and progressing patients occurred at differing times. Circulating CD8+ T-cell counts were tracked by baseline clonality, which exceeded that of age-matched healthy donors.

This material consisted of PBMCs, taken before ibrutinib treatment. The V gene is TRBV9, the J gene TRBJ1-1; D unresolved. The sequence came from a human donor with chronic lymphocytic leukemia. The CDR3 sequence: CASSVVQRESEAFF. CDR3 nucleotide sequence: TGTGCCAGCAGCGTAGTCCAGAGGGAGTCTGAAGCTTTCTTT.